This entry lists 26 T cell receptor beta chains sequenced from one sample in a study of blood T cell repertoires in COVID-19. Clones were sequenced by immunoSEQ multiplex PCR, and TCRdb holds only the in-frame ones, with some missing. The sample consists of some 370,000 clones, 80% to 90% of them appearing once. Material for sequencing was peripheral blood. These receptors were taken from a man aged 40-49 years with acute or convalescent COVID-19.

The CDR3 region is CASSQPGNTYNEQFF. DNA of the CDR3: TGTGCCAGCAGCCAACCCGGTAATACCTACAATGAGCAGTTCTTC. This chain uses TRBV7-9 with TRBJ2-1; no definite D call. Between the trimmed V and J ends, which lost 5 bases and 2 bases, there was a span of 13 bases. Germline assignment: CDR1 SEHNR and CDR2 FQNEAQ (reference sequence). The CDR3 totals 15 residues.

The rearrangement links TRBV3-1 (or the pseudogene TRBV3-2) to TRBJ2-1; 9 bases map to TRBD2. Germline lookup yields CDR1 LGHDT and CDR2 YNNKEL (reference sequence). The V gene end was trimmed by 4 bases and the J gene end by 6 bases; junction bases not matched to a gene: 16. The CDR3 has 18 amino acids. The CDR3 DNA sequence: TGTGCCAGCAGCCCTATAACCGGGACTAGCTCGTCCGGCAATGAGCAGTTCTTC. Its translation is CASSPITGTSSSGNEQFF.

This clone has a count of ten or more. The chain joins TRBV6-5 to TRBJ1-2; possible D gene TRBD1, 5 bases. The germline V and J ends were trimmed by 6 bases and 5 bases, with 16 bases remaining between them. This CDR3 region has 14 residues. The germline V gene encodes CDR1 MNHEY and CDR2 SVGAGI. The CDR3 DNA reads TGTGCCAGCAGCAAGACATCCTCAGGGTATGGCTACACCTTC. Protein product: CASSKTSSGYGYTF.

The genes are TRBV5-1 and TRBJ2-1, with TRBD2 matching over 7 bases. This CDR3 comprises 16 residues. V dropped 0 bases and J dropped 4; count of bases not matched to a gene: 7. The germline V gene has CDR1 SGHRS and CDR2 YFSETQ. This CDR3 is CASSLAPASGYNEQFF. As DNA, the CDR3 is TGCGCCAGCAGCTTGGCCCCGGCTAGCGGATACAATGAGCAGTTCTTC. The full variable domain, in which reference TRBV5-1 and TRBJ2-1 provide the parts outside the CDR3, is KAGVTQTPRYLIKTRGQQVTLSCSPISGHRSVSWYQQTPGQGLQFLFEYFSETQRNKGNFPGRFSGRQFSNSRSEMNVSTLELGDSALYLCASSLAPASGYNEQFFGPGTRLTVL.

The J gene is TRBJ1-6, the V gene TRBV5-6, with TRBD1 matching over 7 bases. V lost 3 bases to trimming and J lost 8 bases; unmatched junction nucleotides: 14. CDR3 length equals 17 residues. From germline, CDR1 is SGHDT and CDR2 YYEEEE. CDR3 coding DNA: TGTGCCAGCAGCTCATGGGACAGTCTTCCCCGTTATTCACCCCTCCACTTT. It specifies CASSSWDSLPRYSPLHF.

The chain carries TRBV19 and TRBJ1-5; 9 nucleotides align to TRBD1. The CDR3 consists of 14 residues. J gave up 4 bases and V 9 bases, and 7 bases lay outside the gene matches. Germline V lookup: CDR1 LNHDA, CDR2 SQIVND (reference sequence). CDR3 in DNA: TGTGCCAGCCGGGACAGGGTGGGGAATCAGCCCCAGCATTTT. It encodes CASRDRVGNQPQHF.

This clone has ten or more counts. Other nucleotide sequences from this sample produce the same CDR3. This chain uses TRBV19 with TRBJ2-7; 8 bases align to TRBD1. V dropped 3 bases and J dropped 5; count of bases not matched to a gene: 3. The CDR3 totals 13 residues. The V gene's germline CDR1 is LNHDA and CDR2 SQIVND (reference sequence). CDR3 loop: CASSIDRGDEQYF. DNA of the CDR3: TGTGCCAGTAGTATCGACAGGGGCGACGAGCAGTACTTC.

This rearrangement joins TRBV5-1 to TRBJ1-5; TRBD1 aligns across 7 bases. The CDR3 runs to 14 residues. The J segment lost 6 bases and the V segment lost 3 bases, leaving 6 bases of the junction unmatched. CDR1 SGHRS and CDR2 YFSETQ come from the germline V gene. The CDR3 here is CASSSRQGGQPQHF. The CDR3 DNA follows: TGCGCCAGCAGCTCCCGACAGGGAGGTCAGCCCCAGCATTTT.

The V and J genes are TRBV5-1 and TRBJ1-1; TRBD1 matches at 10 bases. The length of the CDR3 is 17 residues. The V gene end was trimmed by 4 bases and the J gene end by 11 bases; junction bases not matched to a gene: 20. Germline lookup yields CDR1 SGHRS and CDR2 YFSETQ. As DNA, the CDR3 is TGCGCCAGCAGCCCACTTAAGACAGGGGGCGGTCGAGAAAATGCTTTCTTT. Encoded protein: CASSPLKTGGGRENAFF.

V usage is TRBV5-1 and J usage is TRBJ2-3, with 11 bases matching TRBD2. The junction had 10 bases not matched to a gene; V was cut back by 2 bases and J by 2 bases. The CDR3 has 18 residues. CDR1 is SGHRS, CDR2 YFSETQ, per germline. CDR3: CASSFEGTSGRPTDTQYF. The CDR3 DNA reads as TGCGCCAGCAGCTTCGAAGGGACTAGCGGCCGCCCCACAGATACGCAGTATTTT.

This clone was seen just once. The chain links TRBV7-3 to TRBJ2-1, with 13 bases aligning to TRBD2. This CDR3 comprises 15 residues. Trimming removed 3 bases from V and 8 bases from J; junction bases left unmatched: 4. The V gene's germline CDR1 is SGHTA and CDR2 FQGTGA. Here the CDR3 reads CASSFTSGGADEQFF. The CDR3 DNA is TGTGCCAGCAGCTTCACTAGCGGGGGGGCCGATGAGCAGTTCTTC. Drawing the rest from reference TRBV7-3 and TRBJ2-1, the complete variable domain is GAGVSQTPSNKVTEKGKYVELRCDPISGHTALYWYRQSLGQGPEFLIYFQGTGAADDSGLPNDRFFAVRPEGSVSTLKIQRTERGDSAVYLCASSFTSGGADEQFFGPGTRLTVL.

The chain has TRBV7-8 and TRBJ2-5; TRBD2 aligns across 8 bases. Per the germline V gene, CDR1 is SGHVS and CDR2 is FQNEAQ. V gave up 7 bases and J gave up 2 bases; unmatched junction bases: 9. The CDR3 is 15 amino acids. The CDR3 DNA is TGTGCCAGCAACCGAGGACTAGCAGTTCAAGAGACCCAGTACTTC. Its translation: CASNRGLAVQETQYF.

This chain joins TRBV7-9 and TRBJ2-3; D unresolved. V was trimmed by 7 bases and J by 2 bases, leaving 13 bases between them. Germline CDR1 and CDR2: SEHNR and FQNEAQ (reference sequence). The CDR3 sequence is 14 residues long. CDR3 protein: CASKSDWLTDTQYF. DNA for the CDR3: TGTGCCAGCAAAAGTGACTGGCTCACAGATACGCAGTATTTT.

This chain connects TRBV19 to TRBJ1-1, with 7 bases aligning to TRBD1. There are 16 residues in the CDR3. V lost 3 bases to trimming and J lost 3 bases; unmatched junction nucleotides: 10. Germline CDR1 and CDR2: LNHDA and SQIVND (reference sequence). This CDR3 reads CASSISLNRGYTEAFF. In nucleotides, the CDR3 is TGTGCCAGTAGTATCTCTCTAAACAGGGGATACACTGAAGCTTTCTTT.

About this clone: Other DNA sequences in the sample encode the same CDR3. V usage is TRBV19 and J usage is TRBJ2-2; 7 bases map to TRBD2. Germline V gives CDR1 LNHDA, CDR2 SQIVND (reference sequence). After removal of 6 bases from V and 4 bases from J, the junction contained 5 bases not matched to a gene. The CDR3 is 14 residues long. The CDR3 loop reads CASSGTGGTGELFF. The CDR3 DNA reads TGTGCCAGTAGCGGGACGGGGGGCACCGGGGAGCTGTTTTTT.

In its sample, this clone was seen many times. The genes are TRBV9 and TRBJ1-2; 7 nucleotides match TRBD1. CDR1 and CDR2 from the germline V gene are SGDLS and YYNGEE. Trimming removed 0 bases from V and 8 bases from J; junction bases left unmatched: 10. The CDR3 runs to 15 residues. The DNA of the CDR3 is TGTGCCAGCAGCGTAGCATTGGGGCAGGGGGGCGGCTACACCTTC. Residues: CASSVALGQGGGYTF.

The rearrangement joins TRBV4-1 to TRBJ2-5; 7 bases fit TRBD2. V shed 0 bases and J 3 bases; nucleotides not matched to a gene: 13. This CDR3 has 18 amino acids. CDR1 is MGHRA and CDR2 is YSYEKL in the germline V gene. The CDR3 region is CASSQDEGGPPVKETQYF. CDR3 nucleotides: TGCGCCAGCAGCCAAGATGAGGGAGGGCCTCCAGTAAAAGAGACCCAGTACTTC.

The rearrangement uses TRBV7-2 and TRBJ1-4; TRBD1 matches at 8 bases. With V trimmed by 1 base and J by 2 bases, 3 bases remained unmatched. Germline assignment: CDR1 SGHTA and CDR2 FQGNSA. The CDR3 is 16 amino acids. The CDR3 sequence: CASSLGTGYTNEKLFF. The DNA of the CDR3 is TGTGCCAGCAGCTTAGGGACAGGGTATACTAATGAAAAACTGTTTTTT. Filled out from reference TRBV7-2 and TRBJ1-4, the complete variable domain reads GAGVSQSPSNKVTEKGKDVELRCDPISGHTALYWYRQSLGQGLEFLIYFQGNSAPDKSGLPSDRFSAERTGGSVSTLTIQRTQQEDSAVYLCASSLGTGYTNEKLFFGSGTQLSVL.

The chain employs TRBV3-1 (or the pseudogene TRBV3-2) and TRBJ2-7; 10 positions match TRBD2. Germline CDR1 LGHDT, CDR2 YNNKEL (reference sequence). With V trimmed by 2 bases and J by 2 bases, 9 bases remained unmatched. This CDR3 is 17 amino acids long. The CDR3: CASSQSRASGGAYEQYF. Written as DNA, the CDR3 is TGTGCCAGCAGCCAATCCCGGGCTAGCGGGGGAGCCTACGAGCAGTACTTC.

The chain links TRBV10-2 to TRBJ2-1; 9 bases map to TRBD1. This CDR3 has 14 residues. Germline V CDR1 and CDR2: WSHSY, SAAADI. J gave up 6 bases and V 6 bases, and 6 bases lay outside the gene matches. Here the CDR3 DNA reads TGCGCCAGCAGGGGGACAGGGCGCGGCAATGAGCAGTTCTTC. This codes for CASRGTGRGNEQFF.

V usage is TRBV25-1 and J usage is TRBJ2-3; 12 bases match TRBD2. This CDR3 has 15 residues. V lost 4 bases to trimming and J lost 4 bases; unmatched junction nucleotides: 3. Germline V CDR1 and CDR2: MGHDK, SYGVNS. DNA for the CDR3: TGTGCCAGCAGTGCCGGACTAGCGGGGCCAGATACGCAGTATTTT. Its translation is CASSAGLAGPDTQYF.

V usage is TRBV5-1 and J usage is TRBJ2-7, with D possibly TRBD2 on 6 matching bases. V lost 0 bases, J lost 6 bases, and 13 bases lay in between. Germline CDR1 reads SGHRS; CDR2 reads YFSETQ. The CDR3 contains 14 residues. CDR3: CASSLARRGGEQYF. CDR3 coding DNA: TGCGCCAGCAGCTTGGCTCGTAGGGGAGGCGAGCAGTACTTC.

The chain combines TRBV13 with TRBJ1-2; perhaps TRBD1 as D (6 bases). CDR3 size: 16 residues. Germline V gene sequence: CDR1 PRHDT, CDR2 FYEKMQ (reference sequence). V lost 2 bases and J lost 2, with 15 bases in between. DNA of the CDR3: TGTGCCAGCAGCTTATTCCAGGACAGCATAAACTATGGCTACACCTTC. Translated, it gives CASSLFQDSINYGYTF.

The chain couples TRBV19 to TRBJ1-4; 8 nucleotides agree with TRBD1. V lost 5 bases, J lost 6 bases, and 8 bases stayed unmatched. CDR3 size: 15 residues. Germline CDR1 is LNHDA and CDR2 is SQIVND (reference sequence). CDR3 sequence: CASSVDRGRDEKLFF. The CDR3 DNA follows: TGTGCCAGTAGTGTTGACAGGGGACGAGATGAAAAACTGTTTTTT.

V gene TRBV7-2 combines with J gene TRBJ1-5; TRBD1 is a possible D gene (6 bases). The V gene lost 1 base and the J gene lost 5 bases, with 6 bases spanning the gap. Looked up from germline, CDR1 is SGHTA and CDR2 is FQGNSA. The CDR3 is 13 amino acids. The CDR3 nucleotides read TGTGCCAGCAGCTTAGACAGGGATCAGCCCCAGCATTTT. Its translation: CASSLDRDQPQHF.

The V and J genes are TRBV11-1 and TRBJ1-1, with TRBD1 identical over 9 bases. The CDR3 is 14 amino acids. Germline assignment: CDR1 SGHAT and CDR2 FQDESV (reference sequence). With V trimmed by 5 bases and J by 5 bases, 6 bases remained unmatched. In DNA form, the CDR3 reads TGTGCCAGCAGCCTTGGGACAGGGAGAACTGAAGCTTTCTTT. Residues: CASSLGTGRTEAFF.